The sequence of this TCR beta chain was determined in a study of shared clonotypes between healthy human individuals. In germline, CDR1 is SGHTS, CDR2 YDEGEE. The CDR3 has 15 residues. V was clipped by 5 bases and J by 0 bases, with 15 bases between them. For every subset, genomic DNA was evenly distributed across several immunoSEQ plates. TCRdb's copy holds only in-frame clones and misses some; the assay was immunoSEQ multiplex PCR. Of roughly 2,000,000 clones in the sample, around 93% were seen once. CD45RO-negative cells were positively selected for CCR7, leaving out terminally differentiated effector memory CD45RA+ cells.

Sample: naive CD8+ T cells from PBMCs. The V and J genes are TRBV5-8 and TRBJ2-7, with D possibly being TRBD2 (7 bases). The receptor was isolated from a man between 18 and 29 years old in good health. Some clones in this sample may be carry-over from other donors' samples. CDR3 region: CASSSGGASSYEQYF. CDR3 nucleotides: TGTGCCAGCAGTTCTGGGGGGGCTAGCTCCTACGAGCAGTACTTC.